This T cell receptor (beta chain) was recovered during a study of blood T cell repertoires in COVID-19. Study in general: Sites in the United States, Italy and Spain provided acute and convalescent COVID-19 samples. Sources were T cells, B-cell-depleted T cells, or PBMCs; the material itself was cDNA or gDNA.

Grouping used clinical history reported by participants in a survey and questionnaire. Original processing notes: Reference gene primer amplification in the assay estimated nucleated cell counts. The assay was immunoSEQ multiplex PCR, and TCRdb's table has in-frame clones only and misses some. Clone size and V and J calls were adopted from that table, with D and trimming inferred from the DNA. Found here are 450,000 to 600,000 clones, around 90% of them singletons; the top ten hold under 0.85%. This CDR3 is built from 15 residues. Germline V gene lookup returns CDR1 SGHDT and CDR2 YYEEEE. Trimming cost V 4 bases and J 5 bases, with 19 bases left between them.

Sequencing was performed on PBMCs or T cells enriched from blood (not recorded which). The source of this sequence is a woman younger than 30 who had recovered from COVID-19. This chain joins TRBV5-6 and TRBJ2-7; D gene uncertain. CDR3 region: CASSQALPNVHEQYF. CDR3 sequence (DNA): TGTGCCAGCAGCCAAGCCTTGCCGAACGTACACGAGCAGTACTTC.